Presented here are 10 T cell receptor beta chains from one specimen sequenced in a study of T cells in Graves' hyperthyroidism and ophthalmopathy (dated by TCRdb to 2018 to 2020). The library was obtained by multiplex PCR. TCRdb shows the sequencer as Illumina HiSeq 2000. TCR beta CDR3 regions were amplified from RNA transcripts. The TCR CDR3 was subjected to a first round of RT-PCR using the HTBI primer set and the Qiagen OneStep RT-PCR kit. TCRdb reanalyzed the raw reads on its own, using fastp at Q25 for trimming and MiXCR for clone calling, and kept in-frame beta chains. Rows matching on CDR3 protein sequence are summarized as one entry with the most common DNA and genes. For this sample the table gives roughly 500,000 distinct CDR3 sequences, of which 35% to 55% were detected only once. The ten most abundant clones make up roughly 19% of the sample. The sequenced sample was peripheral blood or thyroid tissue (not recorded which). These receptors all come from an adult woman with Graves' disease, either hyperthyroidism or ophthalmopathy (not recorded which).

This clonotype was detected only a few times. V usage is TRBV18 and J usage is TRBJ1-2; tentative D call: TRBD1 (6 bases). V lost 5 bases to trimming and J lost 4 bases, with 11 bases between them. The CDR3 is 13 residues long. Germline loops: CDR1 KGHSH, CDR2 LQKENI. The CDR3 DNA reads as TGTGCCAGCTCATCCGGGACAAGCTATGGCTACACCTTC. Its protein product is CASSSGTSYGYTF.

The sample holds many counts of this clonotype. The chain links TRBV4-1 to TRBJ1-2; TRBD1 matches 10 bases. After removal of 3 bases from V and 14 bases from J, the junction contained 15 bases not matched to a gene. The germline V gene has CDR1 MGHRA and CDR2 YSYEKL. The CDR3 is 15 amino acids. The CDR3 DNA sequence: TGCGCCAGCAGCCAGACCGGGACAGGGGCTTATTCTGGGACCTTC. Its protein product is CASSQTGTGAYSGTF.

This clonotype has at least ten counts. This chain connects TRBV2 to TRBJ2-7; possibly TRBD2 for D (5 bases). This CDR3 has 14 amino acids. The ends were cut back, 6 bases at V and 4 bases at J, with 16 bases in the middle. Germline CDR1 SNHLY, CDR2 FYNNEI. This chain's CDR3 is CASRKRATQYEQYF. The DNA for the CDR3 is TGTGCCAGCAGAAAGAGGGCTACTCAGTACGAGCAGTACTTC.

This clonotype was seen ten or more times. The chain couples TRBV7-9 to TRBJ1-1; no clear D gene. The V gene's germline CDR1 is SEHNR and CDR2 FQNEAQ (reference sequence). CDR3 length: 11 amino acids. The ends were cut back, 5 bases at V and 11 bases at J, with 12 bases in the middle. The CDR3 region has the DNA TGTGCCAGCAGCACTCGAGTGGAGGCTTTCTTT. This gives the protein CASSTRVEAFF.

The sample holds a few counts of this clonotype. V is TRBV5-1 and J is TRBJ1-1; 7 nucleotides align to TRBD1. The CDR3 loop spans 16 amino acids. Per the germline V gene, CDR1 is SGHRS and CDR2 is YFSETQ. V lost 1 base to trimming and J lost 0 bases; unmatched junction nucleotides: 6. CDR3 residues: CASSLTGQTMNTEAFF. The CDR3 DNA reads TGCGCCAGCAGCTTGACGGGACAGACCATGAACACTGAAGCTTTCTTT. The full variable domain, completed using reference TRBV5-1 and TRBJ1-1, is KAGVTQTPRYLIKTRGQQVTLSCSPISGHRSVSWYQQTPGQGLQFLFEYFSETQRNKGNFPGRFSGRQFSNSRSEMNVSTLELGDSALYLCASSLTGQTMNTEAFFGQGTRLTVV.

There are a few counts of this clonotype. V is TRBV11-2 and J is TRBJ2-7; 10 bases are shared with TRBD2. The DNA end is more similar to TRBJ2-5, so the J call may be wrong. This CDR3 is 15 amino acids long. From germline, CDR1 is SGHAT and CDR2 FQNNGV. The CDR3 sequence is CASSRGLAEQETQYF. DNA of the CDR3: TGTGCCAGCAGCCGTGGACTAGCGGAGCAAGAGACCCAGTACTTC.

This clonotype was seen a single time. The rearrangement uses TRBV29-1 and TRBJ1-2; 7 bases map to TRBD1. The V segment lost 8 bases and the J segment 4 bases; nucleotides outside the gene matches: 10. In germline, CDR1 is SQVTM, CDR2 ANQGSEA. The CDR3 runs 13 residues. DNA for the CDR3: TGCAGCTTAGGGTGGCAGGGGGGCTATGGCTACACCTTC. It yields the protein CSLGWQGGYGYTF.

This clonotype was seen many times. The chain recombines TRBV19 with TRBJ2-7, with D maybe TRBD1 (6 bases). Germline V gene data show CDR1 as LNHDA and CDR2 as SQIVND (reference sequence). This CDR3 contains 14 residues. Trimming pared 4 bases from V and 5 bases from J, leaving 15 bases between. CDR3 sequence: CASSRGRAGDEQYF. In DNA form, the CDR3 reads TGTGCCAGTAGTAGGGGACGGGCAGGGGACGAGCAGTACTTC.

The chain links TRBV7-9 to TRBJ2-7; 10 bases are shared with TRBD1. The ends lost 7 bases at V and 5 bases at J; junction bases unmatched: 11. CDR1 SEHNR and CDR2 FQNEAQ come from the germline V gene (reference sequence). The CDR3 has 15 residues. CDR3 amino acids: CASNHWDRGFNEQYF. CDR3 coding DNA: TGTGCCAGCAACCACTGGGACAGGGGTTTCAACGAGCAGTACTTC.

This clonotype appeared many times. The genes are TRBV5-5 and TRBJ2-7, with 7 bases identical to TRBD2. In germline, CDR1 is SGHKS, CDR2 YYEKEE (reference sequence). The CDR3 runs to 16 residues. J lost 2 bases, V lost 4 bases, and 12 bases had no gene match. The CDR3 protein is CASSRQGGSTTYEQYF. The CDR3 DNA is TGTGCCAGCAGCCGTCAGGGCGGGAGCACCACCTACGAGCAGTACTTC.